This TCR beta chain was captured in a study of shared clonotypes between healthy human individuals. Germline V CDR1 and CDR2: SEHNR, FQNEAQ (reference sequence). CDR3 length equals 14 residues. V gave up 6 bases and J gave up 4 bases; unmatched junction bases: 3. General study findings and limits: Non-shared clonotypes were found to have lower generation probabilities than the clonotypes that were shared by all four of the sorted-subset donors. The sharing of 4.5% to 5% of naive CD4 clonotypes was seen across a handful of donors.

This was a deep-level run. Only in-frame clones appear in the TCRdb table, and some are missing; sequencing was by immunoSEQ multiplex PCR. The sample holds more than 550,000 clones, 72% seen once. A few counts support this clone. Its antigen is not known. This clonotype was sampled from a woman between 25 and 40 years old in good health. J is TRBJ2-1 and V is TRBV7-9; 10 positions match TRBD2. The sequencing input was memory CD4+ T cells sorted from blood. Subset noted: CD45RA-negative fraction. For the CDR3, the DNA is TGTGCCAGCAGAGCTAGCGGGAGTTACAATGAGCAGTTCTTC. The encoded protein is CASRASGSYNEQFF.